This T cell receptor (beta chain) came from a study of cytomegalovirus exposure and HLA in healthy donors. Study-wide background: An analysis done earlier identified approximately 120 million unique TCR beta sequences from roughly 190 million T cells. Whole-study results and caveats: It was taken for granted in presence/absence analyses that sequencing depth across donors was roughly uniform. When a later analysis was performed, an Asian-associated ancestry cluster reportedly had fewer N-insertions than the approximately 700-donor mean. In a later analysis, DRB1 alleles had the most associated TCRs; HLA-C alleles the fewest.

The PCR ran on 60 Vbeta and 13 Jbeta primers. The method was immunoSEQ multiplex PCR; TCRdb's version includes in-frame clones alone and lacks a portion of them. The sample consists of about 110,000 clones, around three quarters of them appearing once. About this clone: Its antigen remains unknown.

Germline assignment: CDR1 SGHTA and CDR2 FQGNSA. Trimming left V 5 bases short and J 3 bases short, with 14 bases between. The CDR3 runs 16 residues. The sequencing sample was made of PBMCs. The receptor was derived from a man younger than 40 in good health and CMV-seropositive. V usage is TRBV7-2 and J usage is TRBJ1-6; D is perhaps TRBD1 (6 bases). CDR3 DNA sequence: TGTGCCAGCAGCCCCGGGGACATCTACTATAATTCACCCCTCCACTTT. Protein sequence: CASSPGDIYYNSPLHF. The full variable domain, its missing parts supplied by reference TRBV7-2 and TRBJ1-6, is GAGVSQSPSNKVTEKGKDVELRCDPISGHTALYWYRQSLGQGLEFLIYFQGNSAPDKSGLPSDRFSAERTGGSVSTLTIQRTQQEDSAVYLCASSPGDIYYNSPLHFGNGTRLTVT.